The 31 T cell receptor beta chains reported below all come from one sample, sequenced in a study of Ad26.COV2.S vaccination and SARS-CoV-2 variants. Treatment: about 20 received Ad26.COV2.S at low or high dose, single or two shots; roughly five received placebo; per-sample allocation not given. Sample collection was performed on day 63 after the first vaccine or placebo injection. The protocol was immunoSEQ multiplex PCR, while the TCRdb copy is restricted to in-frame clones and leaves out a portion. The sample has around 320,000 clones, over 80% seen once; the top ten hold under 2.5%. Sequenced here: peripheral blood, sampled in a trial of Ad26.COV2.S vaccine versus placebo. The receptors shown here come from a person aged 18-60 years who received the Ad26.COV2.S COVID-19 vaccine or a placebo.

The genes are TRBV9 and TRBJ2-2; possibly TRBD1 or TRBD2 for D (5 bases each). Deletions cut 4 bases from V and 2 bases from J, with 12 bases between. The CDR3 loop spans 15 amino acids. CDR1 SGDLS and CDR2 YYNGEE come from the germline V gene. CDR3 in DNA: TGTGCCAGCAGCTGGGACCCCAATAACACCGGGGAGCTGTTTTTT. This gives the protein CASSWDPNNTGELFF.

In DNA, the CDR3 is TGTGCCAGTAGTATCGGGACGGACTACGAGCAGTACTTC. It codes for CASSIGTDYEQYF. V usage is TRBV19 and J usage is TRBJ2-7; D tentatively reads TRBD1 or TRBD2 (5 bases each). This CDR3 is built from 13 residues. Between the trimmed V and J ends, which lost 3 bases and 3 bases, there was a span of 9 bases. Looked up from germline, CDR1 is LNHDA and CDR2 is SQIVND (reference sequence).

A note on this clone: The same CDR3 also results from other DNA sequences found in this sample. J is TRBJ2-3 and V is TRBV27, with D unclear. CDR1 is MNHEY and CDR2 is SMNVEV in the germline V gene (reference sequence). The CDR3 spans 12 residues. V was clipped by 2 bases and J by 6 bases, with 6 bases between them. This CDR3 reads CASSLLGDTQYF. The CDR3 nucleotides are TGTGCCAGCAGTTTACTGGGGGATACGCAGTATTTT.

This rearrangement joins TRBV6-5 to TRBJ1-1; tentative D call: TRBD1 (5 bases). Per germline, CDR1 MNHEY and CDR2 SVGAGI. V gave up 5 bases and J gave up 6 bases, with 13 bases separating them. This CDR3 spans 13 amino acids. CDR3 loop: CASSRDLGPEAFF. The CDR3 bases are TGTGCCAGCAGTCGGGACCTGGGCCCTGAAGCTTTCTTT.

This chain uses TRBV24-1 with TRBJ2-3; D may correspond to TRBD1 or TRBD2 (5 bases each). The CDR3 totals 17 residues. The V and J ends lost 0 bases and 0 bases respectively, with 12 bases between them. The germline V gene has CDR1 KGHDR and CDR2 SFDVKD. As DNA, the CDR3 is TGTGCCACCAGTGATTTGGGGGGAAGGGTGAGCACAGATACGCAGTATTTT. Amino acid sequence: CATSDLGGRVSTDTQYF.

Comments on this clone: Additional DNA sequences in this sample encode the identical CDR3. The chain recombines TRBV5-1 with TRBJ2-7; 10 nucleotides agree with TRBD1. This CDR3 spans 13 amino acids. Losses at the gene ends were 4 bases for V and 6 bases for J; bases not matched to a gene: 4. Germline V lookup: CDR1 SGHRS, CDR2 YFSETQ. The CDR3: CASSPGQGSEQYF. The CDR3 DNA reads TGCGCCAGCAGCCCGGGACAGGGGAGCGAGCAGTACTTC.

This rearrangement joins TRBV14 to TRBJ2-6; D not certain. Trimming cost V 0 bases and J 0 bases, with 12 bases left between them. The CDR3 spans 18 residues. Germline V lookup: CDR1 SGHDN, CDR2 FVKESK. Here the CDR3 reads CASSQDTYSPSGANVLTF. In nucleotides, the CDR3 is TGTGCCAGCAGCCAAGATACGTACAGCCCCTCTGGGGCCAACGTCCTGACTTTC.

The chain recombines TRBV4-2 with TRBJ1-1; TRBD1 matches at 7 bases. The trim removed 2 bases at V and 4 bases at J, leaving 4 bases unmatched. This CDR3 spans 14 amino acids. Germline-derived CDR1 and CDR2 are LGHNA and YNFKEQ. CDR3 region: CASSQWRGPTEAFF. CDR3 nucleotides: TGTGCCAGCAGCCAATGGAGGGGGCCCACTGAAGCTTTCTTT.

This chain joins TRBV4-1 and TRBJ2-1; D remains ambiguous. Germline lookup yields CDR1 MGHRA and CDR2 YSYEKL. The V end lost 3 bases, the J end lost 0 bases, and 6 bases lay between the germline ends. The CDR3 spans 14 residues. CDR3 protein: CASSHLSSYNEQFF. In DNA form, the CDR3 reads TGCGCCAGCAGCCACCTTAGCTCCTACAATGAGCAGTTCTTC.

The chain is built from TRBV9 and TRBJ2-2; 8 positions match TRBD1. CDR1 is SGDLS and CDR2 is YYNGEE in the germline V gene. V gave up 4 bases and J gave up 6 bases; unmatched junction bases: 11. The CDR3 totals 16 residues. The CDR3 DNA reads TGTGCCAGCAGCCGCCCCGGGACAGGAGGACCCGGGGAGCTGTTTTTT. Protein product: CASSRPGTGGPGELFF.

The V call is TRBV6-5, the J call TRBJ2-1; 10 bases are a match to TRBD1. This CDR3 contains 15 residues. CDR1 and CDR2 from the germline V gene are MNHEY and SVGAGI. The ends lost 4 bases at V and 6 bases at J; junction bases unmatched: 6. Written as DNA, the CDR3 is TGTGCCAGCAGTTTCGGGACAGGGGAGATCAATGAGCAGTTCTTC. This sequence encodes CASSFGTGEINEQFF.

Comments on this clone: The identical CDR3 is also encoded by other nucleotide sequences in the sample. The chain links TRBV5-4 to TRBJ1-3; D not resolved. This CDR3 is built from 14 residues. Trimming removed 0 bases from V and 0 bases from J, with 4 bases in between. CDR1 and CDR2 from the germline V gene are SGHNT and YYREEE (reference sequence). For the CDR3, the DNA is TGTGCCAGCAGCTTGGACCCCTCTGGAAACACCATATATTTT. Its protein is CASSLDPSGNTIYF.

CDR3 sequence reads: CASSLVAGFDEKLFF. In DNA form, the CDR3 reads TGCGCCAGCAGCTTGGTCGCAGGGTTCGATGAAAAACTGTTTTTT. The chain has TRBV5-1 and TRBJ1-4; tentatively, D is TRBD1 (5 bases). Germline CDR1 and CDR2: SGHRS and YFSETQ. V lost 0 bases to trimming and J lost 6 bases, with 12 bases between them. CDR3 length: 15 amino acids.

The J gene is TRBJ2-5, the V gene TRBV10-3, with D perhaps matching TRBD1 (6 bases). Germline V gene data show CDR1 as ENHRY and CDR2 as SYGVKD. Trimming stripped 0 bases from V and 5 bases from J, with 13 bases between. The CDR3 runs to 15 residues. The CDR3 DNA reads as TGTGCCATCAGTGAGTCCAGGGGCAGCCGGGAGACCCAGTACTTC. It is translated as CAISESRGSRETQYF.

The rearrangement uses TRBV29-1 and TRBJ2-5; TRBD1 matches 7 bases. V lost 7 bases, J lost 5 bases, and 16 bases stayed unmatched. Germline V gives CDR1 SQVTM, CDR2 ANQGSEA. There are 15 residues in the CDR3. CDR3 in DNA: TGCAGCGCCCCATTGCCGGGACAGCGAAGGGAGACCCAGTACTTC. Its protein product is CSAPLPGQRRETQYF.

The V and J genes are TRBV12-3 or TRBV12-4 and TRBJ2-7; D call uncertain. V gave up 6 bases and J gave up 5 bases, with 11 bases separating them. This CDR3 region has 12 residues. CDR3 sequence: CASSPSTHEQYF. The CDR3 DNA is TGTGCCAGCAGCCCATCTACGCACGAGCAGTACTTC.

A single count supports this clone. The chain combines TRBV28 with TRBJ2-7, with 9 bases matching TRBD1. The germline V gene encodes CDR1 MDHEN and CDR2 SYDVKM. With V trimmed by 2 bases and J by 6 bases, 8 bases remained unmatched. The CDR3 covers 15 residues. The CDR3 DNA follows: TGTGCCAGCAGTTTAGCCGGGACAGGGAGATCCGAGCAGTACTTC. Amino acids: CASSLAGTGRSEQYF.

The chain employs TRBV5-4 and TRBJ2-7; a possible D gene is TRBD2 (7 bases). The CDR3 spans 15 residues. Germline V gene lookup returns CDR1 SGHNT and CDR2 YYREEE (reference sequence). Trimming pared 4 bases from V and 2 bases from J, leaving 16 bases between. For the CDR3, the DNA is TGTGCCAGCAGCATGGGGGGGCCACCGGCCTACGAGCAGTACTTC. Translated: CASSMGGPPAYEQYF.

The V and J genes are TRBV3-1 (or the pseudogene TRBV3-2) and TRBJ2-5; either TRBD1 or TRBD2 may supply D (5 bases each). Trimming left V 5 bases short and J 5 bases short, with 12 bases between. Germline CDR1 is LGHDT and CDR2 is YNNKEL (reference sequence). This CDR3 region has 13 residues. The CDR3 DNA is TGTGCCAGCAGCATTCGGGGCGTGGAGACCCAGTACTTC. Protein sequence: CASSIRGVETQYF.

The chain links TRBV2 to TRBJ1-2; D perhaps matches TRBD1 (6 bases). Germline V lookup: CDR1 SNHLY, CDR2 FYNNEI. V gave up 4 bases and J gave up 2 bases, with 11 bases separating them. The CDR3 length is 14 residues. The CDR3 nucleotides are TGTGCCAGCAGTGTAACAGGGAGGAACTATGGCTACACCTTC. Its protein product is CASSVTGRNYGYTF.

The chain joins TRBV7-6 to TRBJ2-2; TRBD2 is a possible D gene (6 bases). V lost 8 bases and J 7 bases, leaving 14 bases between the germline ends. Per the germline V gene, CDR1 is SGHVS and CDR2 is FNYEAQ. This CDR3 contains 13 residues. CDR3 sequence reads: CASSDVGSGELFF. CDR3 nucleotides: TGTGCCAGCTCAGATGTCGGGAGCGGGGAGCTGTTTTTT. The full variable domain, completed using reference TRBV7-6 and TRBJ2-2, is GAGVSQSPRYKVTKRGQDVALRCDPISGHVSLYWYRQALGQGPEFLTYFNYEAQQDKSGLPNDRFSAERPEGSISTLTIQRTEQRDSAMYRCASSDVGSGELFFGEGSRLTVL.

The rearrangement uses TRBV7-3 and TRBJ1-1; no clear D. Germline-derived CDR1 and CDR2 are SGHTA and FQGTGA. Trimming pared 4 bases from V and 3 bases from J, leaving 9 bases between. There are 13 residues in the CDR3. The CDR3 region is CASSSQTDTEAFF. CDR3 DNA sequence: TGTGCCAGCAGCTCTCAAACAGACACTGAAGCTTTCTTT.

CDR3 nucleotide sequence: TGTGCCAGCAGCCCAGACAGCTTTAACTATGGCTACACCTTC. Translating gives CASSPDSFNYGYTF. This rearrangement joins TRBV11-3 to TRBJ1-2; tentative D call: TRBD1 (5 bases). The CDR3 spans 14 residues. Germline-derived CDR1 and CDR2 are SGHNT and YENEEA. The ends were cut back, 5 bases at V and 1 base at J, with 11 bases in the middle.

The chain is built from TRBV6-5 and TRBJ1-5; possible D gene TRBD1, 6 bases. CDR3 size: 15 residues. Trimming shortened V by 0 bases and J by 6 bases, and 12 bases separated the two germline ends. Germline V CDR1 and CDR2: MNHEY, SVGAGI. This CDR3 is CASSYSGIRGQPQHF. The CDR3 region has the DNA TGTGCCAGCAGTTACTCGGGAATCAGGGGTCAGCCCCAGCATTTT.

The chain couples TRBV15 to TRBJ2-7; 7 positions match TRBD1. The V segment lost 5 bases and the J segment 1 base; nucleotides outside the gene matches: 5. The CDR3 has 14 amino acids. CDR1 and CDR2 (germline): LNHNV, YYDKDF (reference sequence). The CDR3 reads CATSPRQGSYEQYF. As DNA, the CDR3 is TGTGCCACCAGCCCCAGACAGGGTTCCTACGAGCAGTACTTC.

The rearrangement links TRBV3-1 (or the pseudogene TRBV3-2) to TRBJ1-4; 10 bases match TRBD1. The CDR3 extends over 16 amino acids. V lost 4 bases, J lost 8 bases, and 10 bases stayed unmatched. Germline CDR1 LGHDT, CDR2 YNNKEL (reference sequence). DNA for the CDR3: TGTGCCAGCAGCCTCTTACGAGGGACAGGGGAGGAAAAACTGTTTTTT. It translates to CASSLLRGTGEEKLFF.

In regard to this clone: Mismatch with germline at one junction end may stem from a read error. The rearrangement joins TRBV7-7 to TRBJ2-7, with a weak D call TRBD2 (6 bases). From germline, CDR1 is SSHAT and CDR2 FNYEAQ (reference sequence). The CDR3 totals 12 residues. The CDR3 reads CASSPGGDEQYF. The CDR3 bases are TGTGCTAGCAGCCCCGGGGGTGACGAGCAGTACTTC.

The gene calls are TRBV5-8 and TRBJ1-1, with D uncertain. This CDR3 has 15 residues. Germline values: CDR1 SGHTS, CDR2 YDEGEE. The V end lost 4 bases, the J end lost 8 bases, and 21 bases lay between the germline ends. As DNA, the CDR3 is TGTGCCAGCAGCCTTCTTGCAGTCGATGCAGACGAAGCTTTCTTT. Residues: CASSLLAVDADEAFF.

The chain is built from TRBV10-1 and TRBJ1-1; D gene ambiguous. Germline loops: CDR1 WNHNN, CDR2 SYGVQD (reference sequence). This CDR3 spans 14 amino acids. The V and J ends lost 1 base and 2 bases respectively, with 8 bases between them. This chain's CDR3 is CASSEWGGNTEAFF. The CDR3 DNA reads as TGCGCCAGCAGTGAGTGGGGTGGTAACACTGAAGCTTTCTTT.

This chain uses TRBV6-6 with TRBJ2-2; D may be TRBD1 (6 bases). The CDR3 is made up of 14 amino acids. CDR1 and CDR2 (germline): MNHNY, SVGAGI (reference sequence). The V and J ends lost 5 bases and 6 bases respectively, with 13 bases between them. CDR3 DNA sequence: TGTGCCAGCAGTGCAGACAGGCGATCCGGGGAGCTGTTTTTT. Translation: CASSADRRSGELFF.

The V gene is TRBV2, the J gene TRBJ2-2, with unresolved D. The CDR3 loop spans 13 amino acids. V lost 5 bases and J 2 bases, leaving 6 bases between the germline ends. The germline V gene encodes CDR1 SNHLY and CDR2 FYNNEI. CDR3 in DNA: TGTGCCAGCAGTCCGCCAAACACCGGGGAGCTGTTTTTT. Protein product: CASSPPNTGELFF. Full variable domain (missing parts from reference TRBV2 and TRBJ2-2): EPEVTQTPSHQVTQMGQEVILRCVPISNHLYFYWYRQILGQKVEFLVSFYNNEISEKSEIFDDQFSVERPDGSNFTLKIRSTKLEDSAMYFCASSPPNTGELFFGEGSRLTVL.